A single sample is the source of the 9 T cell receptor beta chains below, sequenced in a study of vaccination and CD4 T cells after COVID-19. Oncomine TCR Beta short-read sequencing was applied to DNA from cultured CD4+ T cells. One entry per CDR3 protein results from TCRdb running MiXCR on the PCR reads. The repertoire holds about 13,000 distinct CDR3 sequences, with 79% as singletons. This sample's treatment: roughly ten-day PBMC culture with coronavirus spike peptide pools or control peptides (ViraFEST assay). The antigens for these receptors are not known. Sequenced input: CD4+ T cells from blood, cultured in vitro. The receptors stem from a human donor who had recovered from COVID-19.

The chain is built from TRBV24-1 and TRBJ1-2, with 7 positions matching TRBD1. J gave up 3 bases and V 8 bases, and 20 bases lay outside the gene matches. The CDR3 sequence is 18 residues long. In germline, CDR1 is KGHDR, CDR2 SFDVKD. CDR3 bases: TGTGCCACCACGGAAACTAGGGGGCCAAGACTGTTTGACTATGGCTACACCTTC. The encoded protein is CATTETRGPRLFDYGYTF.

The rearrangement links TRBV6-1 to TRBJ2-7; 12 bases line up with TRBD2. Losses at the gene ends were 7 bases for V and 4 bases for J; bases not matched to a gene: 11. The CDR3 is 16 residues long. Per germline, CDR1 MNHNS and CDR2 SASEGT. The CDR3 loop reads CASTKGLAGGFYEQYF. Written as DNA, the CDR3 is TGTGCCAGCACCAAGGGTCTAGCGGGAGGGTTTTACGAGCAGTACTTC.

This clonotype was counted once. The CDR3 sequence: CASSSTDRAQFGYTF. CDR3 coding DNA: TGTGCCAGCAGTTCCACGGACAGGGCCCAATTTGGCTACACCTTC. The chain combines TRBV6-5 with TRBJ1-2, with 8 bases fitting TRBD1. The V and J ends lost 4 bases and 7 bases, in that order; junction bases with no gene match: 11. CDR3 size: 15 residues. Germline CDR1 and CDR2: MNHEY and SVGAGI.

The V call is TRBV7-6, the J call TRBJ1-1, with D tentatively TRBD1 (6 bases). There are 17 residues in the CDR3. Germline V gene lookup returns CDR1 SGHVS and CDR2 FNYEAQ. The V gene lost 1 base and the J gene lost 1 base, with 16 bases spanning the gap. The CDR3 DNA reads TGTGCCAGCAGCTTAGTGGGGGGCGAAAAAGGGAACACTGAAGCTTTCTTT. Protein product: CASSLVGGEKGNTEAFF.

This clonotype was picked up a small number of times. The chain links TRBV27 to TRBJ1-6; D remains unclear. Between the trimmed V and J ends, which lost 6 bases and 10 bases, there was a span of 16 bases. Germline V gene sequence: CDR1 MNHEY, CDR2 SMNVEV (reference sequence). CDR3 length: 14 residues. The CDR3 DNA reads TGTGCCAGCAGCCCACCTCGGAGGCCGTCACCCCTCCACTTT. This gives the protein CASSPPRRPSPLHF.

The chain uses TRBV20-1 and TRBJ2-5, with 14 positions matching TRBD2. V trimming: 5 bases; J trimming: 5 bases; junction bases outside the gene matches: 10. There are 16 residues in the CDR3. The germline V gene has CDR1 DFQATT and CDR2 SNEGSKA (reference sequence). The CDR3 DNA is TGCAGTGCTCAGTCCGGGACTAGCGGGAGTCTGGAGACCCAGTACTTC. This codes for CSAQSGTSGSLETQYF.

This sequence joins TRBV28 and TRBJ1-2, with D unresolved. This CDR3 comprises 13 residues. CDR1 is MDHEN, CDR2 SYDVKM, per germline. Trimming took off 6 bases at V and 4 bases at J, with 12 bases between the two ends. This CDR3 reads CASSRRQSYGYTF. The CDR3 nucleotides read TGTGCCAGCAGCCGCCGACAATCCTATGGCTACACCTTC.

This clonotype was seen only once. This sequence joins TRBV2 and TRBJ2-7, with 9 bases identical to TRBD1. The CDR3 runs to 14 residues. Germline-derived CDR1 and CDR2 are SNHLY and FYNNEI. V shed 6 bases and J 3 bases; nucleotides not matched to a gene: 6. This CDR3 is CASRGGTGYYEQYF. The DNA of the CDR3 is TGTGCCAGCAGGGGAGGGACAGGGTACTACGAGCAGTACTTC.

The V gene is TRBV7-8, the J gene TRBJ1-2; D not resolved. Trimming removed 1 base from V and 4 bases from J, with 7 bases in between. The CDR3 extends over 13 amino acids. Per germline, CDR1 SGHVS and CDR2 FQNEAQ. CDR3 in DNA: TGTGCCAGCAGCTTAGACGGATTCTATGGCTACACCTTC. This encodes CASSLDGFYGYTF. Combining the CDR3 with reference TRBV7-8 and TRBJ1-2 gives the whole variable domain GAGVSQSPRYKVAKRGQDVALRCDPISGHVSLFWYQQALGQGPEFLTYFQNEAQLDKSGLPSDRFFAERPEGSVSTLKIQRTQQEDSAVYLCASSLDGFYGYTFGSGTRLTVV.